These T cell receptor beta chains were read from a single sample in a study of blood T cells in healthy people across ages. TCRdb reprocessed the 5' RACE reads via MiXCR and lists one record per CDR3 protein. Of 550,000 to 650,000 distinct CDR3 sequences in the sample, 25% to 30% were seen once. Specimen: blood. The receptors originated from a woman of 80 years or more in good health. The CDR3 runs from the conserved cysteine through the conserved F or W. Fields, in order: V gene, CDR3 length, J gene, CDR3 protein.

>TRBV3-1|14|TRBJ2-2
CASSRGQTTGELFF
>TRBV20-1|13|TRBJ2-3
CSASGQGTDTQYF
>TRBV10-3|17|TRBJ2-2
CAISRLAGAANTGELFF
>TRBV4-2|16|TRBJ2-3
CASSPSEAGGPGTQYF
>TRBV3-1|12|TRBJ2-3
CASSQLRDTQYF
>TRBV6-1|16|TRBJ2-4
CASSEVGTVAKNIQYF
>TRBV7-3|14|TRBJ2-7
CASSFDRYSYEQYF
>TRBV29-1|14|TRBJ2-1
CSVGRQPRRNEQFF
>TRBV12-3/TRBV12-4|14|TRBJ1-1
CASSLGAANTEAFF
>TRBV9|17|TRBJ2-5
CASSVETGDLAFETQYF
>TRBV6-2/TRBV6-3|15|TRBJ2-6
CASSYSRAGANVLTF
>TRBV7-9|13|TRBJ2-1
CASSLSPPLEQFF
>TRBV30|13|TRBJ1-2
CAWSAGGLGGYTF
>TRBV9|15|.
CASSVGVGSYNEQYF
>TRBV7-2|15|TRBJ2-3
CASSLEAGITDTQYF
>TRBV20-1|13|TRBJ1-1
CSAIRGRSTEAFF
>TRBV7-9|15|TRBJ1-4
CASRSQQGTNEKLFF
>TRBV4-2|16|TRBJ1-2
CANSQEIRPELYGYTF
>TRBV5-8|17|TRBJ2-1
CASSPEYGGDSYNEQFF
>TRBV20-1|16|TRBJ2-1
CGVAGLAGGPLDEQFF
>TRBV15|15|.
CATSRDGRGDNEQYF
>TRBV30|13|TRBJ2-1
CAWGSGSYNEQFF
>TRBV28|11|.
CASSDRIEQYF
>TRBV7-2|15|TRBJ2-7
CASSLNGQEGYEQYF
>TRBV6-6|16|TRBJ1-1
CASSGRDRGRKPEAFF
>TRBV4-2|18|TRBJ1-1
CASSQDRGGTGGSTEAFF
>TRBV7-9|14|TRBJ1-4
CASSRGTNNEKLFF
>TRBV6-6|13|TRBJ1-1
CASSYIANTEAFF
>TRBV20-1|18|TRBJ1-6
CSARGPRVGASYNSPLHF
>TRBV12-3/TRBV12-4|15|TRBJ2-7
CASRVLGGAEREQYF
>TRBV7-9|15|TRBJ1-5
CASSPLTGGNQPQHF
>TRBV20-1|19|TRBJ2-1
CSATAPGTSGRYGMGEQFF
>TRBV4-1|16|TRBJ2-5
CASSQERQALQETQYF
>TRBV4-2|16|TRBJ1-6
CASSQDRVGTNSPLHF
>TRBV9|16|TRBJ2-5
CASSPLGQPTGETQYF
>TRBV2|15|TRBJ1-5
CASREDRNSNQPQHF
>TRBV6-2/TRBV6-3|17|TRBJ2-5
CASSSAGTSGRLKTQYF
>TRBV20-1|12|TRBJ2-7
CSARKTGLEQYF
>TRBV29-1|14|TRBJ1-1
CSVTTGAGNTEAFF
>TRBV7-2|12|TRBJ2-5
CASSLPTETQYF
>TRBV2|14|TRBJ2-1
CASQLPGQDNEQFF
>TRBV2|13|TRBJ1-6
CASSRDRGNSLHF
>TRBV4-2|12|TRBJ1-1
CASSHREGEAFF
>TRBV4-3|16|TRBJ2-3
CASSQVGDRHTDTQYF
>TRBV2|17|TRBJ2-7
CASSEAARTGAPYEQYF
>TRBV27|12|TRBJ2-5
CASSVPGFQQYF
>TRBV6-6|14|TRBJ1-2
CASSDDRELLGYTF
>TRBV7-3|13|TRBJ2-7
CASSHDSFVEQYF
>TRBV7-2|15|TRBJ1-4
CASSRIPGSNEKLFF
>TRBV6-1|17|TRBJ1-5
CASSHRTGGAFIQPQHF
>TRBV30|13|TRBJ2-1
CACGGGGHNEQFF
>TRBV18|17|TRBJ2-7
CASSPGSGALEKNEQYF
>TRBV2|13|TRBJ2-3
CATSVFHADTQYF
>TRBV12-3/TRBV12-4|17|TRBJ1-1
CASSLGTGGYRRTEAFF
>TRBV12-3/TRBV12-4|13|TRBJ1-1
CASSLKLRTEAFF
>TRBV9|15|TRBJ2-3
CASSERGTRGDTQYF
>TRBV3-1|12|TRBJ2-3
CASSQVEDTQYF
>TRBV7-2|18|TRBJ2-7
CASSLGLAGGTQSYEQYF
>TRBV6-6|16|TRBJ1-2
CATHPGTGFITRGYTF
>TRBV7-3|16|TRBJ2-1
CASSRLASGPYNEQFF